This T cell receptor beta chain was identified during a study of read filtering for tumor transcriptome and immune sequencing. Overall study context: Among patients, some 17 were male and approximately 15 female, aged roughly 45 to 80 (mean roughly 64). TCR-mapped reads were about 4 to 10.27 million with IR-seq versus about 85 to 1,300 with RNA-seq.

Study observations and caveats: Compared with RNA-seq, IR-seq gave much higher clonotype depth and reliability.

About this clonotype itself: Antigen specificity is unknown. Since a much larger clone is just one base distant, this may be a read error.

The germline V gene has CDR1 SGHRS and CDR2 YFSETQ. The CDR3 runs to 13 residues. The V gene lost 1 base and the J gene lost 7 bases, with 8 bases spanning the gap. This library used about 400 ng RNA and molecular barcoded adaptors spanning alpha/delta and beta/gamma chains. TCRdb re-called the reads with MiXCR, one entry per CDR3 protein. The table lists about 54,000 distinct CDR3 sequences, around an eighth of them singletons. The J gene is TRBJ2-2, the V gene TRBV5-1, with TRBD2 as a possible D gene (6 bases). The sequencing input was a population of CD138-negative cells sorted from bone marrow. The clonotype was recovered from a donor older than 35 with multiple myeloma. The CDR3 loop is CASSLYGGGELFF. CDR3 DNA sequence: TGCGCCAGCAGCTTGTACGGGGGCGGGGAGCTGTTTTTT.